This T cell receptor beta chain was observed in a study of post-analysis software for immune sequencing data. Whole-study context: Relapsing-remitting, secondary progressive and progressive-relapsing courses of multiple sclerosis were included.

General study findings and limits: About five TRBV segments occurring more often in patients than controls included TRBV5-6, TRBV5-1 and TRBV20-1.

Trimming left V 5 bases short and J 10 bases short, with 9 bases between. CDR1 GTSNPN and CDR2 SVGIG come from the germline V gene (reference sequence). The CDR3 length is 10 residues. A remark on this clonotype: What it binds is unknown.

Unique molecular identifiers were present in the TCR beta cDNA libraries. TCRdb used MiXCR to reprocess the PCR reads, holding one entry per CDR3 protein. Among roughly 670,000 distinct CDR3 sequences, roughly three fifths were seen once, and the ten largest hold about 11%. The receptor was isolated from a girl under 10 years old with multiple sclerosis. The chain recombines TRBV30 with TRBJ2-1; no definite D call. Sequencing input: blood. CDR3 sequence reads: CAWGSGEQFF. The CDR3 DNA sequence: TGTGCCTGGGGAAGTGGGGAGCAGTTCTTC. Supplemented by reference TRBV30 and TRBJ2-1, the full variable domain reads SQTIHQWPATLVQPVGSPLSLECTVEGTSNPNLYWYRQAAGRGLQLLFYSVGIGQISSEVPQNLSASRPQDRQFILSSKKLLLSDSGFYLCAWGSGEQFFGPGTRLTVL.